Listed below are T cell receptor beta chains from one sample, sequenced in a study of T cell responses to AZD1222 COVID-19 vaccine. Using immunoSEQ multiplex PCR, the repertoire was profiled, and TCRdb retains in-frame clones only, with some absent. The table shows 140,000 to 150,000 clones, with about nine tenths occurring only once. This sample comprised peripheral blood, obtained 28 days after the second AZD1222 dose. The receptors were gathered from an adult who received the AZD1222 COVID-19 vaccine. Each CDR3 is given without its conserved first and last residue. Clone size is not always given. Where it is, it says once, few, many or a class for expanded clones.

abundance	v_gene	CDR3aa
-	TRBV21-1	ASSITLLVSSYNEQF
-	TRBV18	ASSHPGQGSYEQY
few	TRBV30	AWSVIGMGEAF
-	TRBV5-1	ASSGGDRNSPLH
-	TRBV19	ASSPMGRLAGEFYEQY
-	TRBV7-9	ASSLGEGQVVQY
once	TRBV7-3	ASSPGLAAGELF
-	TRBV11-2	ASSLTRTTNEKLF
-	TRBV7-2	ASSETTGGFAEAF
once	TRBV29-1	SVERFRDGAYEQY
-	TRBV12-3/TRBV12-4	ASMRSASFGYT
-	TRBV19	ASTRLAGGGDTQY
-	TRBV27	ASSLPNVGGTQY
-	TRBV5-4	ASSFLSDSPLH
few	TRBV6-5	ASSYGGPNTDTQY
-	TRBV27	ASTSNRGPDTGELF
-	TRBV18	ASSLTSGGAVTQY
-	TRBV12-5	ASGLVKGMGTGVSDEQF
-	TRBV27	ASSPGTGDYGYT
-	TRBV11-2	ASSLPGVEAF
-	TRBV6-5	ASSYEGSYNSPLH
-	TRBV30	AWGRQSGQPQH